This T cell receptor beta chain emerged from a study of low-dose radiotherapy and immunotherapy resistance in tumors. cDNA synthesis used a TRAV/TRBV-specific primer set for both chains. Over 20 PCR cycles, TCRs were amplified from a constant-region primer and V-primer adapter. TCRdb reanalysed the reads using MiXCR and keeps one entry per CDR3 protein. The repertoire includes 80,000 to 95,000 distinct CDR3 sequences, roughly a tenth of them detected once, and about 1% sits in the top ten. Time point meaning: before trial treatment. This CDR3 region has 12 residues. V was shortened by 5 bases and J by 4 bases, with 8 bases between the two germline ends. Germline V gene data show CDR1 as ENHRY and CDR2 as SYGVKD. This clonotype has just a few counts.

This receptor was obtained from a male donor with prostate cancer. The chain recombines TRBV10-3 with TRBJ2-5; D remains unclear. Material: PBMCs, obtained before treatment. The CDR3 loop reads CAISTDRETQYF. The DNA of the CDR3 is TGTGCCATCAGTACCGATCGAGAGACCCAGTACTTC.